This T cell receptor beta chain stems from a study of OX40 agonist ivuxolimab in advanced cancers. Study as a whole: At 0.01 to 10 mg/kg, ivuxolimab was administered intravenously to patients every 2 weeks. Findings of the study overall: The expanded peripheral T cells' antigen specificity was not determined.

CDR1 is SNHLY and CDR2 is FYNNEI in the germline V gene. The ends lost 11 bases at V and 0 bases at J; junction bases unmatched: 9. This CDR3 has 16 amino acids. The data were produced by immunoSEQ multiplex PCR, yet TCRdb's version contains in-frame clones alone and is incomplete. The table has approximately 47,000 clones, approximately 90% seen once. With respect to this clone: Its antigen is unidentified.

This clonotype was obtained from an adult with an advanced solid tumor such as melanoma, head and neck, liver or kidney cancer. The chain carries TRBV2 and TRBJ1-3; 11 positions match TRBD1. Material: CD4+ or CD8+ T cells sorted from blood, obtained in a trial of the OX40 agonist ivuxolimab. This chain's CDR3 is CACLGDRGTSGNTIYF. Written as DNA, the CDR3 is TGTGCCTGCCTCGGGGACAGGGGGACCTCTGGAAACACCATATATTTT.